This T cell receptor beta chain emerged from a study of Ad26.COV2.S vaccination and SARS-CoV-2 variants. Study-level findings and limits: Non-spike TCR breadth was similar in vaccine and placebo recipients. While placebo recipients had lower spike-specific TCR breadth, vaccine recipients had more.

Produced via immunoSEQ multiplex PCR; TCRdb's table is partial and in-frame only. The sample records hundreds of thousands of clones, 92% being singletons. The CDR3 spans 12 residues. V lost 7 bases, J lost 8 bases, and 12 bases lay in between. As concerns this clone: Its antigen is not identified.

The material was peripheral blood, obtained after recovery from COVID-19. The chain has TRBV12-3 or TRBV12-4 and TRBJ1-3; D is unresolved. The sequence came from a human donor who had recovered from COVID-19. Written as DNA, the CDR3 is TGTGCCAGCATCCTAAGACGGGACACCATATATTTT. It is translated as CASILRRDTIYF.